The 26 T cell receptor beta chains below all came from one sample that was sequenced in a study of blood T cell repertoires in COVID-19. Sequencing used immunoSEQ multiplex PCR; TCRdb keeps in-frame clones, though not all of them. The profile shows roughly 74,000 clones, approximately 86% of them singletons. The sequenced material came from peripheral blood. The receptors derive from an elderly woman with active or convalescent COVID-19.

This chain uses TRBV11-2 with TRBJ2-1, with D possibly matching TRBD2 (7 bases). In germline, CDR1 is SGHAT, CDR2 FQNNGV. The CDR3 runs to 15 residues. Trimming took 0 bases from V and 7 from J, leaving 13 bases between them. The CDR3 here is CASSLDVGGGNEQFF. As DNA, the CDR3 is TGTGCCAGCAGCTTAGACGTGGGAGGGGGTAATGAGCAGTTCTTC.

This sequence joins TRBV5-1 and TRBJ1-1, with D possibly TRBD1 on 6 matching bases. Trimming stripped 3 bases from V and 1 base from J, with 10 bases between. This CDR3 is built from 14 residues. Germline V CDR1 and CDR2: SGHRS, YFSETQ. The CDR3 region has the DNA TGCGCCAGCAGCTCGACAGGAAGGAACACTGAAGCTTTCTTT. It yields the protein CASSSTGRNTEAFF.

The chain combines TRBV9 with TRBJ2-5; possibly TRBD2 for D (5 bases). CDR1 is SGDLS and CDR2 is YYNGEE in the germline V gene. The CDR3 has 13 residues. V lost 4 bases to trimming and J lost 5 bases, with 12 bases between them. CDR3 protein: CASSRGIGETQYF. CDR3 coding DNA: TGTGCCAGCAGCCGAGGGATCGGGGAGACCCAGTACTTC.

The chain uses TRBV7-2 and TRBJ2-2, with 9 nucleotides matching TRBD1. Trimming at V came to 4 bases and at J to 4 bases, leaving 4 bases not matched to a gene. Germline assignment: CDR1 SGHTA and CDR2 FQGNSA. The CDR3 length is 15 residues. The CDR3 DNA sequence: TGTGCCAGCAGCTCCGGGACAGGGAGCACCGGGGAGCTGTTTTTT. Amino acid sequence: CASSSGTGSTGELFF.

About this clone itself: A junction boundary mismatches the germline segment, possibly from a read error. The V gene is TRBV9, the J gene TRBJ1-1; 9 bases are a match to TRBD1. The CDR3 sequence is 15 residues long. CDR1 is SGDLS and CDR2 is YYNGEE in the germline V gene. This CDR3 reads CASSVVGTGNIEAFF. In DNA, the CDR3 is TGTGCCAGCAGCGTAGTAGGGACAGGGAACATTGAAGCTTTCTTT.

The chain links TRBV2 to TRBJ2-6; a weak D match, TRBD1 (6 bases). CDR1 and CDR2 (germline): SNHLY, FYNNEI. The CDR3 contains 17 residues. The V end lost 2 bases, the J end lost 0 bases, and 11 bases lay between the germline ends. The CDR3 DNA is TGTGCCAGCAGTGAAACGGGGACATTCTCTGGGGCCAACGTCCTGACTTTC. Protein sequence: CASSETGTFSGANVLTF.

The rearrangement links TRBV6-4 to TRBJ1-4; the D is unclear. Trimming removed 4 bases from V and 8 bases from J, with 23 bases in between. CDR3 size: 17 residues. Germline assignment: CDR1 MRHNA and CDR2 SNTAGT. The CDR3 is CASSVQPQTPRREKLFF. CDR3 in DNA: TGTGCCAGCAGTGTCCAACCTCAGACACCTAGGAGGGAAAAACTGTTTTTT.

In nucleotides, the CDR3 is TGCGCCAGCAGTCGGGACTTTATTAGCGAGCAGTACTTC. It is translated as CASSRDFISEQYF. This sequence joins TRBV10-1 and TRBJ2-7, with D perhaps matching TRBD2 (6 bases). Trimming stripped 5 bases from V and 6 bases from J, with 14 bases between. This CDR3 has 13 amino acids. Per the germline V gene, CDR1 is WNHNN and CDR2 is SYGVQD (reference sequence).

The chain joins TRBV7-6 to TRBJ2-3; 7 bases map to TRBD1. CDR3 length: 15 amino acids. V lost 5 bases, J lost 0 bases, and 5 bases stayed unmatched. Germline CDR1 is SGHVS and CDR2 is FNYEAQ. In nucleotides, the CDR3 is TGTGCCAGCAGCGGACCGGGACAGAGCACAGATACGCAGTATTTT. Protein product: CASSGPGQSTDTQYF.

The chain joins TRBV6-5 to TRBJ2-7; D is unresolved. Trimming pared 0 bases from V and 4 bases from J, leaving 7 bases between. The CDR3 has 13 amino acids. Germline CDR1 reads MNHEY; CDR2 reads SVGAGI. This chain's CDR3 is CASSYSRRYEQYF. DNA for the CDR3: TGTGCCAGCAGTTACTCTAGGAGATACGAGCAGTACTTC.

The V and J genes are TRBV21-1 and TRBJ2-3; the table assigns TRBD2, which was not confirmed against the DNA. TRBV21-1 is classified as a pseudogene. The CDR3 is 17 residues long. CDR3 sequence: CASSLRPVAGAADTQYF. In DNA, the CDR3 is TGTGCCAGCAGCTTAAGGCCGGTAGCGGGAGCAGCAGATACGCAGTATTTT.

The gene calls are TRBV7-9 and TRBJ1-5, with D tentatively TRBD1 (5 bases). This CDR3 region has 14 residues. V lost 5 bases and J lost 2, with 10 bases in between. The germline V gene encodes CDR1 SEHNR and CDR2 FQNEAQ (reference sequence). In DNA, the CDR3 is TGTGCCAGCAGCCCCCAGGGCGGCAATCAGCCCCAGCATTTT. The encoded protein is CASSPQGGNQPQHF.

This clone has just one count. The chain couples TRBV9 to TRBJ2-5, with 9 bases lining up with TRBD1. V dropped 4 bases and J dropped 4; count of bases not matched to a gene: 14. CDR3 length equals 17 residues. CDR1 and CDR2 from the germline V gene are SGDLS and YYNGEE. The CDR3 loop reads CASSLGTGLQVGETQYF. CDR3 nucleotides: TGTGCCAGCAGCTTAGGGACAGGGCTTCAGGTAGGAGAGACCCAGTACTTC. The full variable domain, completed using reference TRBV9 and TRBJ2-5, is DSGVTQTPKHLITATGQRVTLRCSPRSGDLSVYWYQQSLDQGLQFLIQYYNGEERAKGNILERFSAQQFPDLHSELNLSSLELGDSALYFCASSLGTGLQVGETQYFGPGTRLLVL.

The chain uses TRBV7-2 and TRBJ1-1; D is ambiguous. The length of the CDR3 is 12 residues. The germline CDR1 and CDR2 sequences are SGHTA and FQGNSA. The V gene lost 6 bases and the J gene lost 6 bases, with 11 bases spanning the gap. The CDR3: CASSISSAEAFF. CDR3 coding DNA: TGTGCCAGCAGTATTAGCAGCGCTGAAGCTTTCTTT.

This sequence joins TRBV6-5 and TRBJ2-7; TRBD2 matches 8 bases. CDR1 MNHEY and CDR2 SVGAGI come from the germline V gene. This CDR3 has 15 amino acids. J was trimmed by 4 bases and V by 0 bases; bases with no gene match: 5. CDR3 in DNA: TGTGCCAGCAGTTACTCCCGGAGCGGGAGTTACGAGCAGTACTTC. Protein product: CASSYSRSGSYEQYF.

The rearrangement joins TRBV27 to TRBJ1-1, with TRBD1 matching 9 bases. The ends lost 5 bases at V and 5 bases at J; junction bases unmatched: 6. The length of the CDR3 is 14 residues. Germline V CDR1 and CDR2: MNHEY, SMNVEV (reference sequence). CDR3 in amino acids: CASSGQGPFTEAFF. CDR3 bases: TGTGCCAGCAGTGGACAGGGGCCGTTTACTGAAGCTTTCTTT.

The J gene is TRBJ1-2, the V gene TRBV4-3; TRBD1 aligns across 9 bases. Germline assignment: CDR1 LGHNA and CDR2 YSLEER. The J segment lost 0 bases and the V segment lost 4 bases, leaving 9 bases of the junction unmatched. This CDR3 has 17 amino acids. The CDR3 coding sequence is TGCGCCAGCAGCCGAGTCCCGGGACAGGGTGCTAACTATGGCTACACCTTC. This sequence encodes CASSRVPGQGANYGYTF.

This chain connects TRBV4-1 to TRBJ2-1, with D possibly matching TRBD1 (5 bases). V shed 2 bases and J shed 5 bases, with 10 bases lying between them. Germline V gene data show CDR1 as MGHRA and CDR2 as YSYEKL. This CDR3 region has 14 residues. The CDR3 DNA reads as TGCGCCAGCAGCCAACAGGGCTACAACAATGAGCAGTTCTTC. Translated: CASSQQGYNNEQFF.

The chain has TRBV30 and TRBJ1-5; D gene uncertain. The CDR3 loop spans 13 amino acids. Trimming shortened V by 3 bases and J by 6 bases, and 12 bases separated the two germline ends. Germline CDR1 GTSNPN, CDR2 SVGIG (reference sequence). The CDR3 sequence: CAWRGSAGQPQHF. The CDR3 region has the DNA TGTGCCTGGAGGGGGAGTGCGGGTCAGCCCCAGCATTTT.

V and J are TRBV5-4 and TRBJ2-3; D unresolved. The CDR3 is 13 amino acids. From germline, CDR1 is SGHNT and CDR2 YYREEE (reference sequence). V lost 5 bases and J 0 bases, leaving 7 bases between the germline ends. CDR3 bases: TGTGCCAGCAGGACGGAGAGCACAGATACGCAGTATTTT. Translated: CASRTESTDTQYF.

The rearrangement joins TRBV7-9 to TRBJ2-4; D is perhaps TRBD1 (6 bases). Per germline, CDR1 SEHNR and CDR2 FQNEAQ (reference sequence). This CDR3 is 14 amino acids long. V was clipped by 5 bases and J by 8 bases, with 16 bases between them. CDR3 in DNA: TGTGCCAGCAGCGATAAACAGGGTATGGACATTCAGTACTTC. It translates to CASSDKQGMDIQYF. The whole variable domain, remainder taken from reference TRBV7-9 and TRBJ2-4, is DTGVSQNPRHKITKRGQNVTFRCDPISEHNRLYWYRQTLGQGPEFLTYFQNEAQLEKSRLLSDRFSAERPKGSFSTLEIQRTEQGDSAMYLCASSDKQGMDIQYFGAGTRLSVL.

The CDR3 sequence is CATQKGDGSYNSPLHF. The CDR3 DNA is TGTGCCACCCAAAAGGGGGACGGATCCTATAATTCACCCCTCCACTTT. V gene TRBV15 combines with J gene TRBJ1-6, with D maybe TRBD1 (6 bases). The V and J ends lost 8 bases and 1 base respectively, with 15 bases between them. CDR3 size: 16 residues. The germline gives CDR1 LNHNV, CDR2 YYDKDF (reference sequence).

The chain has TRBV5-1 and TRBJ2-1, with TRBD2 matching 12 bases. V dropped 2 bases and J dropped 7; count of bases not matched to a gene: 13. Germline loops: CDR1 SGHRS, CDR2 YFSETQ. The CDR3 has 18 amino acids. The CDR3 protein is CASSFRRVASGRENEQFF. The DNA for the CDR3 is TGCGCCAGCAGCTTTCGCCGCGTGGCTAGCGGGAGGGAAAATGAGCAGTTCTTC. The variable domain in full, with the rest retrieved from reference TRBV5-1 and TRBJ2-1, is KAGVTQTPRYLIKTRGQQVTLSCSPISGHRSVSWYQQTPGQGLQFLFEYFSETQRNKGNFPGRFSGRQFSNSRSEMNVSTLELGDSALYLCASSFRRVASGRENEQFFGPGTRLTVL.

This chain links TRBV20-1 with TRBJ2-5; no definite D call. The V gene's germline CDR1 is DFQATT and CDR2 SNEGSKA (reference sequence). V lost 7 bases, J lost 4 bases, and 10 bases lay in between. The CDR3 length is 11 residues. The CDR3 DNA is TGCAGTGTTTCAGTAAGAGAGACCCAGTACTTC. Its protein is CSVSVRETQYF.

This sequence joins TRBV18 and TRBJ2-3, with D unclear. The CDR3 runs 15 residues. V gave up 5 bases and J gave up 2 bases, with 14 bases separating them. Per the germline V gene, CDR1 is KGHSH and CDR2 is LQKENI. The CDR3 sequence is CASSDTKTITDTQYF. CDR3 DNA: TGTGCCAGCTCAGACACGAAAACAATCACAGATACGCAGTATTTT.

The V and J genes are TRBV18 and TRBJ2-7, with 12 bases identical to TRBD2. From germline, CDR1 is KGHSH and CDR2 LQKENI. Unmatched junction bases numbered 6, after V lost 2 bases and J lost 1 base. The CDR3 is made up of 17 amino acids. The CDR3 sequence: CASSPASGRAGSYEQYF. The CDR3 bases are TGTGCCAGCTCACCAGCTAGCGGGAGGGCCGGGTCCTACGAGCAGTACTTC.